This passage covers 18 T cell receptor beta chains from one sample sequenced in a study of T-cell memory formation after mild COVID-19. TCRdb processed the 5' RACE reads anew with MiXCR; each CDR3 protein has one entry. This table has roughly 160,000 distinct CDR3 sequences, approximately 10% appearing once. The source material was PBMCs or a T cell subset sorted from them (not recorded which). These TCRs come from a young man who had mild COVID-19 (a few samples of this study predate the infection). Cell type and time point are not known.

In its sample, this clonotype was seen many times. CDR3: CASASRGRQFF. DNA of the CDR3: TGTGCCAGCGCCAGCCGGGGGCGGCAGTTCTTC. The rearrangement uses TRBV7-9 and TRBJ2-1, with D possibly called TRBD1 or TRBD2 (6 bases each). Germline V gene lookup returns CDR1 SEHNR and CDR2 FQNEAQ (reference sequence). Deletions cut 8 bases from V and 12 bases from J, with 14 bases between. The CDR3 runs to 11 residues.

This chain uses TRBV4-3 with TRBJ2-3, with 9 positions matching TRBD1. V lost 4 bases, J lost 6 bases, and 20 bases stayed unmatched. In germline, CDR1 is LGHNA, CDR2 YSLEER. CDR3 size: 19 residues. CDR3 sequence: CASSRQESQGAGETDTQYF. DNA of the CDR3: TGCGCCAGCAGCCGGCAAGAATCACAGGGGGCAGGGGAAACGGATACGCAGTATTTT.

This clonotype was counted only a few times. The genes are TRBV20-1 and TRBJ2-5, with 7 bases lining up with TRBD1. The CDR3 is made up of 14 amino acids. CDR1 and CDR2 (germline): DFQATT, SNEGSKA (reference sequence). Trimming removed 8 bases from V and 4 bases from J; junction bases left unmatched: 13. CDR3 sequence (DNA): TGCAGTTCCCCGATCCAGGGGGTTATAGAGACCCAGTACTTC. Translating gives CSSPIQGVIETQYF.

This clonotype has a count of ten or more. V usage is TRBV4-1 and J usage is TRBJ2-7; 9 bases agree with TRBD1. CDR1 and CDR2 (germline): MGHRA, YSYEKL. The V and J ends lost 4 bases and 0 bases, in that order; junction bases with no gene match: 4. The CDR3 is made up of 15 amino acids. CDR3 coding DNA: TGCGCCAGCAGCCGAGGACAGGGGAGCTCCTACGAGCAGTACTTC. This gives the protein CASSRGQGSSYEQYF.

This clonotype came up a few times. DNA of the CDR3: TGTGCCAGCAGTTTCGTCACCCCCGGGACGGTGAACACTGAAGCTTTCTTT. Its translation: CASSFVTPGTVNTEAFF. This chain connects TRBV6-5 to TRBJ1-1; a weak D match, TRBD1 (5 bases). The CDR3 length is 17 residues. Germline V gives CDR1 MNHEY, CDR2 SVGAGI. The V and J ends lost 4 bases and 0 bases respectively, with 18 bases between them.

The table lists this clonotype with many counts. The chain couples TRBV5-1 to TRBJ2-3, with a weak D call TRBD2 (6 bases). Germline CDR1 and CDR2: SGHRS and YFSETQ. The V end lost 4 bases, the J end lost 0 bases, and 9 bases lay between the germline ends. The CDR3 length is 14 residues. CDR3 nucleotide sequence: TGCGCCAGCAGCGGGAGGCTTAGCACAGATACGCAGTATTTT. Translation gives CASSGRLSTDTQYF. Drawing the rest from reference TRBV5-1 and TRBJ2-3, the complete variable domain is KAGVTQTPRYLIKTRGQQVTLSCSPISGHRSVSWYQQTPGQGLQFLFEYFSETQRNKGNFPGRFSGRQFSNSRSEMNVSTLELGDSALYLCASSGRLSTDTQYFGPGTRLTVL.

The chain carries TRBV12-3 or TRBV12-4 and TRBJ2-7, with D maybe TRBD2 (7 bases). V was shortened by 2 bases and J by 6 bases, with 11 bases between the two germline ends. The CDR3 has 13 amino acids. The CDR3 DNA follows: TGTGCCAGCAGTTTATACAGGGAGGGCGAGCAGTACTTC. Its translation is CASSLYREGEQYF.

V gene TRBV11-2 combines with J gene TRBJ1-1; 7 positions match TRBD1. The CDR3 loop spans 15 amino acids. Germline CDR1 is SGHAT and CDR2 is FQNNGV. The junction had 7 bases not matched to a gene; V was cut back by 1 base and J by 5 bases. The CDR3 nucleotides are TGTGCCAGCAGCTTAGGCTACAGGGGTTCGACTGAAGCTTTCTTT. Translated: CASSLGYRGSTEAFF.

The CDR3 DNA sequence: TGTGCCAGCAGCTTAGCGGGTGAGGGAATGGCAGCTAATTCACCCCTCCACTTT. Protein sequence: CASSLAGEGMAANSPLHF. The chain has TRBV7-2 and TRBJ1-6; D call uncertain. The length of the CDR3 is 18 residues. Per germline, CDR1 SGHTA and CDR2 FQGNSA. Deletions cut 0 bases from V and 6 bases from J, with 18 bases between.

J is TRBJ2-3 and V is TRBV18, with a possible D match to TRBD2 (5 bases). The CDR3 is 15 residues long. The ends were cut back, 0 bases at V and 4 bases at J, with 11 bases in the middle. Looked up from germline, CDR1 is KGHSH and CDR2 is LQKENI. The CDR3 spells CASSPPLGGADTQYF. The CDR3 DNA reads as TGTGCCAGCTCACCACCTCTCGGAGGCGCAGATACGCAGTATTTT.

The table lists this clonotype with many counts. The chain joins TRBV6-5 to TRBJ2-5; no firm D call. The CDR3 has 13 amino acids. Between the trimmed V and J ends, which lost 5 bases and 7 bases, there was a span of 14 bases. Germline CDR1 MNHEY, CDR2 SVGAGI. The CDR3 loop is CASSHRDTGTQYF. As DNA, the CDR3 is TGTGCCAGCAGTCATAGAGATACTGGGACCCAGTACTTC.

The rearrangement uses TRBV5-1 and TRBJ1-3; D not certain. The CDR3 spans 16 residues. The V and J ends lost 0 bases and 0 bases respectively, with 10 bases between them. The germline CDR1 and CDR2 sequences are SGHRS and YFSETQ. CDR3 coding DNA: TGCGCCAGCAGCTTGGGGTCGAGCGGCTCTGGAAACACCATATATTTT. Its translation: CASSLGSSGSGNTIYF.

At least ten counts were recorded for this clonotype. The rearrangement links TRBV13 to TRBJ2-3, with D tentatively TRBD2 (5 bases). Germline V CDR1 and CDR2: PRHDT, FYEKMQ (reference sequence). V was clipped by 2 bases and J by 4 bases, with 10 bases between them. The CDR3 is 14 amino acids. This chain's CDR3 is CASSLSGLPDTQYF. The DNA of the CDR3 is TGTGCCAGCAGCTTAAGCGGATTACCAGATACGCAGTATTTT.

There are a few counts of this clonotype. At one of its ends the junction is not consistent with the germline gene, which may arise from a read error. This rearrangement joins TRBV18 to TRBJ1-1; no firm D call. Germline V gene data show CDR1 as KGHSH and CDR2 as LQKENI. The CDR3 runs to 18 residues. Here the CDR3 reads CASSPRGSKETSGSRLTF. Here the CDR3 DNA reads TGTGCCAGCTCACCACGCGGTAGTAAGGAAACCAGTGGCTCTAGGTTGACCTTT.

This clonotype was detected only a few times. The gene calls are TRBV4-3 and TRBJ1-1, with TRBD1 as a possible D gene (5 bases). Germline values: CDR1 LGHNA, CDR2 YSLEER. Trimming stripped 3 bases from V and 3 bases from J, with 14 bases between. The CDR3 is made up of 15 amino acids. CDR3 in DNA: TGCGCCAGCAGCCACTCGGGACGGAGGCACACTGAAGCTTTCTTT. It encodes CASSHSGRRHTEAFF.

This clonotype showed up just a few times. The chain has TRBV5-5 and TRBJ2-6; 9 nucleotides align to TRBD1. The V segment lost 3 bases and the J segment 0 bases; nucleotides outside the gene matches: 7. The germline CDR1 and CDR2 sequences are SGHKS and YYEKEE (reference sequence). The CDR3 is 18 amino acids. The CDR3 reads CASSYLTGGVSGANVLTF. In DNA, the CDR3 is TGTGCCAGCAGCTACCTGACAGGGGGAGTCTCTGGGGCCAACGTCCTGACTTTC.

A few counts support this clonotype. This chain joins TRBV4-1 and TRBJ1-4; D unclear. Trimming shortened V by 2 bases and J by 6 bases, and 4 bases separated the two germline ends. This CDR3 has 12 amino acids. Germline loops: CDR1 MGHRA, CDR2 YSYEKL. The CDR3 bases are TGCGCCAGCAGCCAAAACGATGAAAAACTGTTTTTT. Encoded protein: CASSQNDEKLFF.

The chain recombines TRBV3-1 with TRBJ2-3; 10 nucleotides match TRBD2. The CDR3 is made up of 15 amino acids. Germline V gene data show CDR1 as LGHDT and CDR2 as YNNKEL (reference sequence). V shed 4 bases and J 4 bases; nucleotides not matched to a gene: 5. CDR3: CASSPMSGGADTQYF. In nucleotides, the CDR3 is TGTGCCAGCAGCCCCATGAGCGGGGGGGCAGATACGCAGTATTTT.